One and the same sample provided the 7 T cell receptor beta chains below, sequenced in a study of blood T cell repertoires in COVID-19. TCRdb's table, derived via immunoSEQ multiplex PCR, lists solely in-frame clones and lacks some. The profile shows roughly 180,000 clones, roughly 83% of them singletons. The sample comprised PBMCs or T cells enriched from blood (not recorded which). The source is a woman in her twenties or thirties who had recovered from COVID-19.

Concerning this clone itself: A junction end diverges from the germline sequence, so it may reflect a read error. The chain employs TRBV2 and TRBJ2-3, with 11 bases aligning to TRBD1. CDR3 size: 14 residues. Per the germline V gene, CDR1 is SNHLY and CDR2 is FYNNEI. The CDR3 nucleotides read TGTGCCTGCAGCGGGACAGGGGGAACAGATACGCAGTATTTT. Its protein product is CACSGTGGTDTQYF. The full variable domain, in which reference TRBV2 and TRBJ2-3 provide the parts outside the CDR3, is EPEVTQTPSHQVTQMGQEVILRCVPISNHLYFYWYRQILGQKVEFLVSFYNNEISEKSEIFDDQFSVERPDGSNFTLKIRSTKLEDSAMYFCACSGTGGTDTQYFGPGTRLTVL.

This clone occurred a few times. The genes are TRBV27 and TRBJ2-7; D call uncertain. The V gene lost 4 bases and the J gene lost 6 bases, with 16 bases spanning the gap. In germline, CDR1 is MNHEY, CDR2 SMNVEV (reference sequence). This CDR3 contains 14 residues. In DNA form, the CDR3 reads TGTGCCAGCAGTTCCCTCTTTGGAGAGAGCGAGCAGTACTTC. This sequence encodes CASSSLFGESEQYF.

The chain links TRBV4-1 to TRBJ1-1, with TRBD1 matching over 7 bases. CDR3 length: 14 residues. The germline V gene encodes CDR1 MGHRA and CDR2 YSYEKL. V was pared by 1 base and J by 1 base, with 0 bases of the junction left unmatched. The CDR3 bases are TGCGCCAGCAGCCAAGGACAGGGGAACACTGAAGCTTTCTTT. Residues: CASSQGQGNTEAFF.

J is TRBJ1-5 and V is TRBV19; TRBD1 might be the D (6 bases). The germline V and J ends were trimmed by 0 bases and 3 bases, with 18 bases remaining between them. The V gene's germline CDR1 is LNHDA and CDR2 SQIVND (reference sequence). This CDR3 has 18 residues. CDR3: CASSIDRGARLSNQPQHF. As DNA, the CDR3 is TGTGCCAGTAGTATAGATCGGGGGGCGCGGCTTTCCAATCAGCCCCAGCATTTT.

The rearrangement joins TRBV6-4 to TRBJ2-3; TRBD1 is a possible D gene (5 bases). V was pared by 5 bases and J by 4 bases, with 13 bases between. The CDR3 consists of 14 residues. In germline, CDR1 is MRHNA, CDR2 SNTAGT. The CDR3 loop is CASSQGLSADTQYF. DNA for the CDR3: TGTGCCAGCAGTCAGGGTCTTTCCGCAGATACGCAGTATTTT.

The V gene is TRBV4-1, the J gene TRBJ2-1; the match to TRBD2 covers 9 bases. V lost 8 bases, J lost 8 bases, and 10 bases stayed unmatched. The CDR3 covers 14 residues. The germline V gene encodes CDR1 MGHRA and CDR2 YSYEKL. The CDR3, as DNA: TGCGCCAGCCGGGTCCTAGCGGGAATGTATGAGCAGTTCTTC. Translated: CASRVLAGMYEQFF.

The CDR3 is CASSESGRTELVTYEQYF. CDR3 DNA: TGTGCCAGTAGTGAGAGCGGGAGGACCGAACTGGTAACCTACGAGCAGTACTTC. V gene TRBV19 combines with J gene TRBJ2-7, with 9 bases lining up with TRBD2. Germline V gene lookup returns CDR1 LNHDA and CDR2 SQIVND (reference sequence). V shed 5 bases and J 2 bases; nucleotides not matched to a gene: 16. There are 18 residues in the CDR3. The variable domain in full, with the rest retrieved from reference TRBV19 and TRBJ2-7, is DGGITQSPKYLFRKEGQNVTLSCEQNLNHDAMYWYRQDPGQGLRLIYYSQIVNDFQKGDIAEGYSVSREKKESFPLTVTSAQKNPTAFYLCASSESGRTELVTYEQYFGPGTRLTVT.